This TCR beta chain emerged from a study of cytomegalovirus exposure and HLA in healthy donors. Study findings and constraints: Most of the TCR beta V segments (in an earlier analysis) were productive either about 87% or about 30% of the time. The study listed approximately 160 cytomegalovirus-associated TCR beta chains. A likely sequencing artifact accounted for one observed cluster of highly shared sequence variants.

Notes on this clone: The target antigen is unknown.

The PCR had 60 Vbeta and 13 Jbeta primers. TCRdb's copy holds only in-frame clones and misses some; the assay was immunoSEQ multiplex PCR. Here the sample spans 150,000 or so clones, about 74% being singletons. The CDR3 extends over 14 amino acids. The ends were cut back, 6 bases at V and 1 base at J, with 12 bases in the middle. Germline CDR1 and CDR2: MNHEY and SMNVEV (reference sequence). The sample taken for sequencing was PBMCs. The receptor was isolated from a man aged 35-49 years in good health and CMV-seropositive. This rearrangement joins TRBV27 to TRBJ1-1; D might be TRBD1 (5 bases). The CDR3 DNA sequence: TGTGCCAGCAGACCTTCGACAGAGAACACTGAAGCTTTCTTT. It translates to CASRPSTENTEAFF.